This T cell receptor (beta chain) comes out of a study of blood T cell repertoires in COVID-19. Generated by immunoSEQ multiplex PCR, the TCRdb table keeps only in-frame clones and is missing some. This table holds approximately 400,000 clones, about nine tenths found once. This CDR3 spans 15 amino acids. A few counts support this clone. This chain uses TRBV12-1 with TRBJ2-2; TRBD2 was called by the table and not checked on the DNA. TRBV12-1 is deemed a pseudogene. This TCR came from a woman between 45 and 60 years old with COVID-19, enrolled during active disease. Sequenced sample: peripheral blood. CDR3 sequence (DNA): TGTGCCAGCAGCTTTGGTCGGGGATGCACCGGGGAGCTGTTTTTT. Translation gives CASSFGRGCTGELFF.